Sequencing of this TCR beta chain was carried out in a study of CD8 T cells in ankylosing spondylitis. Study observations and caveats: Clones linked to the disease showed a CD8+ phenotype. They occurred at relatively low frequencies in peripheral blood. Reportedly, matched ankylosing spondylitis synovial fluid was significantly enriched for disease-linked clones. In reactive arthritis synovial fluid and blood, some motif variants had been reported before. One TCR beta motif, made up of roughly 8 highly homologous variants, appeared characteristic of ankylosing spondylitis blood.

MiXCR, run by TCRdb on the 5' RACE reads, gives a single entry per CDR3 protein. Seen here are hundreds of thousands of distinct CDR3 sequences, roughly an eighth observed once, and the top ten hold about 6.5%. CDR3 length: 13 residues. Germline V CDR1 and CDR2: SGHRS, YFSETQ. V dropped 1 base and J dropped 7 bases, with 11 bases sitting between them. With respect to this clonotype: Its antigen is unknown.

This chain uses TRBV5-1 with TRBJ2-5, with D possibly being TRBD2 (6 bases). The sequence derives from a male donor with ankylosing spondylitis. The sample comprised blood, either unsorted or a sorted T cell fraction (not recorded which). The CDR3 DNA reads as TGCGCCAGCAGCTTGACTAGCCCGGGGACCCAGTACTTC. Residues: CASSLTSPGTQYF.